This T cell receptor (beta chain) was retrieved from a study of blood T cell repertoires in COVID-19. Study background: Researchers got acute and convalescent COVID-19 samples from the United States, Italy and Spain. The analysed material was cDNA or gDNA that came from T cells, B-cell-depleted T cells, or PBMCs.

Grouping used clinical history reported by participants in a survey and questionnaire. In Cohort 3, a recovered donor had either two negative PCRs, clearance, or symptom resolution. TCRdb keeps only in-frame clones here, not all; method: immunoSEQ multiplex PCR. The sample consists of about 330,000 clones, around 90% of them appearing once. The CDR3 covers 14 residues. V shed 5 bases and J shed 1 base, with 13 bases lying between them. Germline V CDR1 and CDR2: SGHNT, YYREEE (reference sequence). Material for sequencing was PBMCs or T cells enriched from blood (not recorded which). The rearrangement links TRBV5-4 to TRBJ2-7, with D perhaps TRBD1 (5 bases). The clonotype comes from a man in his thirties or forties who had recovered from COVID-19. The CDR3 nucleotides are TGTGCCAGCAGTTTCGACAGCCTATCCTACGAGCAGTACTTC. This sequence encodes CASSFDSLSYEQYF. Full variable domain (rest looked up from reference TRBV5-4 and TRBJ2-7): ETGVTQSPTHLIKTRGQQVTLRCSSQSGHNTVSWYQQALGQGPQFIFQYYREEENGRGNFPPRFSGLQFPNYSSELNVNALELDDSALYLCASSFDSLSYEQYFGPGTRLTVT.